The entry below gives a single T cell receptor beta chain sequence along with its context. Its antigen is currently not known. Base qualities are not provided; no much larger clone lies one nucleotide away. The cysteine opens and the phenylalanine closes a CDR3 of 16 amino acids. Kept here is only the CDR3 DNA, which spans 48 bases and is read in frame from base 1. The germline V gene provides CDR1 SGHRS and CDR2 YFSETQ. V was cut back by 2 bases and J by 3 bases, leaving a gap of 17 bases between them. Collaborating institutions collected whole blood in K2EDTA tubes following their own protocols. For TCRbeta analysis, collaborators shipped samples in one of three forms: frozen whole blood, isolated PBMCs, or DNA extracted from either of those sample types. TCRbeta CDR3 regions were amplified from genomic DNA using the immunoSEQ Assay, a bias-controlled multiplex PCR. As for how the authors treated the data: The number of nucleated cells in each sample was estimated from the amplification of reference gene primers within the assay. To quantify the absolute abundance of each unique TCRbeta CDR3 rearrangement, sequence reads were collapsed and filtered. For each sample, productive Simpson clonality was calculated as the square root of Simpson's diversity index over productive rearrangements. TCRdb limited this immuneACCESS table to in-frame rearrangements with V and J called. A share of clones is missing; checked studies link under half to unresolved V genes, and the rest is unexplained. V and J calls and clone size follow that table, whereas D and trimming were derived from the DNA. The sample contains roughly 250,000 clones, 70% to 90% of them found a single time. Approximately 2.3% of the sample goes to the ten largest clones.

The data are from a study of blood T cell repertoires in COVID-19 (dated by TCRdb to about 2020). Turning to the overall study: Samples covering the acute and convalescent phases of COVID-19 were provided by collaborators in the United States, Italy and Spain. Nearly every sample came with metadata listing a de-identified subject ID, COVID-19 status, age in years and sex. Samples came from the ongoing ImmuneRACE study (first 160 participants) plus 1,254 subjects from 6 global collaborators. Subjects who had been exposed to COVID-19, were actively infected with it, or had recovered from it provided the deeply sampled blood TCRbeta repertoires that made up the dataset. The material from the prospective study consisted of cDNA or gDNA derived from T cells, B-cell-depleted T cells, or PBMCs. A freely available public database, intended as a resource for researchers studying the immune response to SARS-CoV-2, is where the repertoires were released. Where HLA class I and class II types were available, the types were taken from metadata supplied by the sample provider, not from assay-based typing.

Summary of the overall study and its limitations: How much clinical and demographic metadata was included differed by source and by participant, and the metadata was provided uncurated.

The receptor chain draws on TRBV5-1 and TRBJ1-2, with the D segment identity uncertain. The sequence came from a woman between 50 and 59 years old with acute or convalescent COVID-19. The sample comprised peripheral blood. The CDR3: CASSLGPAGSDYGYTF. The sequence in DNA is TGCGCCAGCAGCTTAGGTCCGGCGGGATCCGACTATGGCTACACCTTC.